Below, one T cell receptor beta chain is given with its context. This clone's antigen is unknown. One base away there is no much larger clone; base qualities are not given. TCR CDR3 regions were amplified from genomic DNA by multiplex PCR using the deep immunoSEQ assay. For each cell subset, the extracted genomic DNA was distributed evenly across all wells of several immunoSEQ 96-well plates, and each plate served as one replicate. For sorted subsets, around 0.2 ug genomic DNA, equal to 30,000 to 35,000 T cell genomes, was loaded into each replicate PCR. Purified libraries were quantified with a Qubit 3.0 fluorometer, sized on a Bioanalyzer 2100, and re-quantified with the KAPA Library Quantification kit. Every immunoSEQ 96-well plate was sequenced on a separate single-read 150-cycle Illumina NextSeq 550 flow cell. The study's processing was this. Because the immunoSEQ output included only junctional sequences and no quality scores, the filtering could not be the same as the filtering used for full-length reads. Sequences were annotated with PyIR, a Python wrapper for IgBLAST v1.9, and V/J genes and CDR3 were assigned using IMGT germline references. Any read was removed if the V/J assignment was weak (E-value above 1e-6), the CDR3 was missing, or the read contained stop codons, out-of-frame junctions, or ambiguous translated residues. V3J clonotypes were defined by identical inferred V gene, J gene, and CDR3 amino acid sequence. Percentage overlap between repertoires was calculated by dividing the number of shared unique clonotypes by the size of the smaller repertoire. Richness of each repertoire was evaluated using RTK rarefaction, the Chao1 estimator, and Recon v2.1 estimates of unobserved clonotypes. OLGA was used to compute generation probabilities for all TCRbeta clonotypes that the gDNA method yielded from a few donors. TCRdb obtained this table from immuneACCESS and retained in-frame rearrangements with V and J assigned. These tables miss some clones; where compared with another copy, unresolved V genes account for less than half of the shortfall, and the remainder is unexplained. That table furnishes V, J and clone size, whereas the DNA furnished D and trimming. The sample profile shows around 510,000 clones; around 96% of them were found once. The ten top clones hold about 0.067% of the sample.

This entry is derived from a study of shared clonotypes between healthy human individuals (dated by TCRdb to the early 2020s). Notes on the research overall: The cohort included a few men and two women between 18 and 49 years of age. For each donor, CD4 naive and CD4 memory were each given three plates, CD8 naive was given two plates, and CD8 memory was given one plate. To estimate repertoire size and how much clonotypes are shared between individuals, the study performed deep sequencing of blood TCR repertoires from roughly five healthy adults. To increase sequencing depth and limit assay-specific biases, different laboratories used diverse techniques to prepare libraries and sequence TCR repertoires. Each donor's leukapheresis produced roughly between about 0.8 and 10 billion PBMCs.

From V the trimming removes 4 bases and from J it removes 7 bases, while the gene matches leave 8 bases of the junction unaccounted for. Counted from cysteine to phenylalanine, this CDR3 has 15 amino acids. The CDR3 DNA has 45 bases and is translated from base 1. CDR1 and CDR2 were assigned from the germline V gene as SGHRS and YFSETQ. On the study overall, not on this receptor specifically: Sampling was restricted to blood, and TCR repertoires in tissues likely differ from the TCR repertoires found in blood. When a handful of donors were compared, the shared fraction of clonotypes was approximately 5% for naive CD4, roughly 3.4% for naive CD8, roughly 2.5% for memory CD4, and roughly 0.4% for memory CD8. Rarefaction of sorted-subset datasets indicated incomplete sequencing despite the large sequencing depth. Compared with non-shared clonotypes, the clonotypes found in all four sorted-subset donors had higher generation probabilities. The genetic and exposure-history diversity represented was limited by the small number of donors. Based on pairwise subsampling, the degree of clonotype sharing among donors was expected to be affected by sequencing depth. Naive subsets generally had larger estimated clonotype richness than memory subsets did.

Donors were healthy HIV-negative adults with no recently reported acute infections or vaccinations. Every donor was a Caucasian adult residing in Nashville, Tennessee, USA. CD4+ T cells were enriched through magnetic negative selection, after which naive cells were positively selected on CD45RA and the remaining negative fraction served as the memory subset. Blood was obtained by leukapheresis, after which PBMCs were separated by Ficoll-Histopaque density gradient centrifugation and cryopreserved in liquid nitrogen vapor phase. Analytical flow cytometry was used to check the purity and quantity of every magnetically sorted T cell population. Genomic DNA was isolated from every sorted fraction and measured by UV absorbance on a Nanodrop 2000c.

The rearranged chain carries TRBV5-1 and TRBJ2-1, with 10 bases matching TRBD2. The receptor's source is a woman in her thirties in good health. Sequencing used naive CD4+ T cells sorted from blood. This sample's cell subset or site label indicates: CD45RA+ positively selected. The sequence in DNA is TGCGCCAGCAGCCCATCTAGCGGGAGTTTAAATGAGCAGTTCTTC. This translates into CASSPSSGSLNEQFF.